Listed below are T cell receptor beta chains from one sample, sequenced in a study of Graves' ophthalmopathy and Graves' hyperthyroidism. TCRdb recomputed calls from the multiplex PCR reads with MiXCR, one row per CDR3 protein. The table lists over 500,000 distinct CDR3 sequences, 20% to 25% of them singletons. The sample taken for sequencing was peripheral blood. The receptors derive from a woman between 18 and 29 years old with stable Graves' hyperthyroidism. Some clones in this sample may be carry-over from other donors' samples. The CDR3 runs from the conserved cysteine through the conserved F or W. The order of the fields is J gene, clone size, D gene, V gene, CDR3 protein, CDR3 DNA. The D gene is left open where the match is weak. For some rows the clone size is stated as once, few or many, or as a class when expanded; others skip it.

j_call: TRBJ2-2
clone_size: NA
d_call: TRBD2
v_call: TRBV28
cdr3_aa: CASSLGGIQAGELFF
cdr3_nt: TGTGCCAGCAGTTTGGGGGGGATTCAAGCCGGGGAGCTGTTTTTT

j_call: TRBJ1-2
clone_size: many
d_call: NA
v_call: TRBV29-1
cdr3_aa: CSVPPTGTYGYTF
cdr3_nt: TGCAGCGTGCCGCCGACAGGAACCTATGGCTACACCTTC

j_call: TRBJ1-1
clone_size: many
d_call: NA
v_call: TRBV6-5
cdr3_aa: CASSYSSPQTGRTEAFF
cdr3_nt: TGTGCCAGCAGTTACTCGTCTCCCCAGACGGGACGCACTGAAGCTTTCTTT

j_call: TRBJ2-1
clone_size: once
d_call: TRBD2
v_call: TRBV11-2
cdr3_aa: CASSRGGTTYNEQFF
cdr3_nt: TGTGCCAGCAGCCGCGGGGGAACCACCTACAATGAGCAGTTCTTC

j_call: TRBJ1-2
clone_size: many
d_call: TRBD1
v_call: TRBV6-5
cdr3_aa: CASSYSRQGYYGYTF
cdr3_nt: TGTGCCAGCAGTTACTCCCGACAGGGCTACTATGGCTACACCTTC

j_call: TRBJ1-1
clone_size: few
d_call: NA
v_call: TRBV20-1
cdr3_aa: CSARVRGDTEAFF
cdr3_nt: TGCAGTGCTAGAGTTCGGGGTGACACTGAAGCTTTCTTT

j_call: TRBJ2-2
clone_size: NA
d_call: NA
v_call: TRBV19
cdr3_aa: CASSIDRTAYTGELFF
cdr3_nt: TGTGCCAGTAGTATAGATAGGACAGCCTACACCGGGGAGCTGTTTTTT

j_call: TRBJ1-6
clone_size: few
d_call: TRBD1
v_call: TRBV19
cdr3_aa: CASSTSGGMGNSPLHF
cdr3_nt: TGTGCCAGTAGCACCTCAGGGGGAATGGGGAATTCACCCCTCCACTTT

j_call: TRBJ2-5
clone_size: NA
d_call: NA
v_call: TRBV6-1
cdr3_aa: CASRPFGYMKTQYF
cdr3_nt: TGTGCCAGCAGGCCCTTCGGGTATATGAAGACCCAGTACTTC

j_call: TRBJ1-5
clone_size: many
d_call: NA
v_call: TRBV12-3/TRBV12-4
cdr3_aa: CASSLVSNQPQHF
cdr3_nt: TGTGCCAGCAGCTTAGTTAGCAATCAGCCCCAGCATTTT

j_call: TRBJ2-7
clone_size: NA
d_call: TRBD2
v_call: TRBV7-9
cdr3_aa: CASSRTSGVYEQYF
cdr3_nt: TGTGCCAGCAGCCGGACTAGCGGGGTTTACGAGCAGTACTTC

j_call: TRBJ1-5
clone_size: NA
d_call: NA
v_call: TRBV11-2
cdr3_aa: CASSLDQEDSNQPQHF
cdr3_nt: TGTGCCAGCAGCTTAGATCAGGAAGACAGCAATCAGCCCCAGCATTTT

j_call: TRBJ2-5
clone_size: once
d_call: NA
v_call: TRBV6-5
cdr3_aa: CASSYGGAWETQYF
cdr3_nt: TGTGCCAGCAGTTACGGCGGGGCTTGGGAGACCCAGTACTTC

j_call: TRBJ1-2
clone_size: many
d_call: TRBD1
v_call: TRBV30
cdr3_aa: CAWITAGTGYGYTF
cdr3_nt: TGTGCCTGGATTACAGCCGGGACAGGTTATGGCTACACCTTC

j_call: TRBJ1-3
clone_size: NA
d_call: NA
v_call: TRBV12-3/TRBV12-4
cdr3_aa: CASSFVTGPVAGNTIYF
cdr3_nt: TGTGCCAGCAGTTTTGTGACAGGTCCCGTGGCTGGAAACACCATATATTTT

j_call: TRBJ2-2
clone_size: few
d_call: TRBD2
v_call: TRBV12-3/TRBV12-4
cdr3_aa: CASSSGGDWTGELFF
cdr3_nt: TGTGCCAGCAGTTCGGGGGGGGACTGGACCGGGGAGCTGTTTTTT

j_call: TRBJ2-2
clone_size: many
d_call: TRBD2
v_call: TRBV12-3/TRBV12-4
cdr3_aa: CASSSSTSGTNTGELFF
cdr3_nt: TGTGCCAGCAGTTCCTCGACTAGCGGGACGAACACCGGGGAGCTGTTTTTT

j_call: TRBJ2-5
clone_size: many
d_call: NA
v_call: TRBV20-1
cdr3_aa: CSAQGWVQETQYF
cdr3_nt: TGCAGTGCTCAAGGCTGGGTCCAAGAGACCCAGTACTTC

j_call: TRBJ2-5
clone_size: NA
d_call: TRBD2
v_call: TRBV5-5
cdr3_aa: CASSTSGGPGETQYF
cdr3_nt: TGTGCCAGCAGTACTAGCGGGGGGCCCGGGGAGACCCAGTACTTC

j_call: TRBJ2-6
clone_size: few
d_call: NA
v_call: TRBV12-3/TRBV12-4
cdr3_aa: CASSSGEVSGANVLTF
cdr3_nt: TGTGCCAGCTCATCGGGGGAGGTCTCTGGGGCCAACGTCCTGACTTTC

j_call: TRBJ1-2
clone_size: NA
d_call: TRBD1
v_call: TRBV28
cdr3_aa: CASSSQIGGEDGYTF
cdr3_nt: TGTGCCAGCAGTTCCCAGATAGGGGGCGAGGATGGCTACACCTTC

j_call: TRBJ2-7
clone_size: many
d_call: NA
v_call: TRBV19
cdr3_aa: CASSIDVTGNDYEQYF
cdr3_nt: TGTGCCAGTAGTATAGACGTCACAGGAAACGACTACGAGCAGTACTTC

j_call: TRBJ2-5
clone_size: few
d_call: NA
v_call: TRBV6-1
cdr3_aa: CATGRPQLETQYF
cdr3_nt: TGTGCCACCGGACGGCCGCAATTAGAGACCCAGTACTTC

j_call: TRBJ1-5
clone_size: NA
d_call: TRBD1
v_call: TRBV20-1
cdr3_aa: CSARDLRGHQPQHF
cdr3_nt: TGCAGTGCTAGAGATCTGAGGGGGCATCAGCCCCAGCATTTT

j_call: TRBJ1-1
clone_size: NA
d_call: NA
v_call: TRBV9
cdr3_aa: CASSVSPGKGSEAFF
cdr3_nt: TGTGCCAGCAGCGTCAGTCCAGGGAAGGGTTCTGAAGCTTTCTTT

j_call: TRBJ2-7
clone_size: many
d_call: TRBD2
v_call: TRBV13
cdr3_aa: CASSLTLAGDYEQYF
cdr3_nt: TGTGCCAGCAGCTTAACACTAGCGGGAGACTACGAGCAGTACTTC

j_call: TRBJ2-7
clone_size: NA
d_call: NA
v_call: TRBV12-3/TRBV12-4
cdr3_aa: CASSLAGVSAHDQYF
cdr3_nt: TGTGCCAGCAGTCTGGCTGGGGTTAGCGCCCACGATCAGTACTTC

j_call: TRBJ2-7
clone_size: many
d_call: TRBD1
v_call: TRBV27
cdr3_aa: CASRGQGIYSYEQYF
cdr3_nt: TGTGCCAGCAGGGGACAGGGAATCTACTCCTACGAGCAGTACTTC

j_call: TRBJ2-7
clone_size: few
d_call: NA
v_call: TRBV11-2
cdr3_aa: CASSPTRTHRTYEQYF
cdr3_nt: TGTGCCAGCAGCCCAACCAGGACACACCGTACCTACGAGCAGTACTTC

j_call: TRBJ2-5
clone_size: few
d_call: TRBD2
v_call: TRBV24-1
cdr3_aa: CAISDPGGIQETQYF
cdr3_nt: TGTGCCATCAGTGATCCGGGGGGAATCCAAGAGACCCAGTACTTC

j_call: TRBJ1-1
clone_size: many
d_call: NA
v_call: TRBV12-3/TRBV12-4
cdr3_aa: CASSLGREAFF
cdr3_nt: TGTGCCAGCAGTTTGGGCAGGGAAGCTTTCTTT

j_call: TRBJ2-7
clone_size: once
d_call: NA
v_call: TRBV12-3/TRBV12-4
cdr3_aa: CASSYPGTWGYEQYF
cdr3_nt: TGTGCCAGCAGCTACCCCGGGACATGGGGATACGAGCAGTACTTC

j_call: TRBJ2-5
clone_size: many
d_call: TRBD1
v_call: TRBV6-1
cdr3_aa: CASRGAGGWKTQYF
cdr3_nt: TGTGCCAGCAGAGGAGCAGGGGGCTGGAAGACCCAGTACTTC

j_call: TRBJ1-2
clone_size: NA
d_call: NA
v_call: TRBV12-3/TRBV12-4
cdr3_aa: CASSFREVNYGYTF
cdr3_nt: TGTGCCAGCAGTTTCAGGGAAGTAAACTATGGCTACACCTTC

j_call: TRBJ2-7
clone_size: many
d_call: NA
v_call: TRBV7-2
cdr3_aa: CASSLAGGESYEQYF
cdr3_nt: TGTGCCAGCAGCTTAGCCGGCGGGGAGTCCTACGAGCAGTACTTC

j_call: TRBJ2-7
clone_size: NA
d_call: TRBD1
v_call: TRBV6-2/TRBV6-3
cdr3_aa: CASSYGTGLPYEQYF
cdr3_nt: TGTGCCAGCAGTTACGGGACAGGGCTACCCTACGAGCAGTACTTC

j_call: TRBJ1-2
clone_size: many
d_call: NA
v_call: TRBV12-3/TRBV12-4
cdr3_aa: CASSVDRGYTF
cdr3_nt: TGTGCCAGCAGTGTGGACCGTGGCTACACCTTC

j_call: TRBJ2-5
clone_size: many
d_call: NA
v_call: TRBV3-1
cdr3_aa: CASSQDGGPPEQETQYF
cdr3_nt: TGTGCCAGCAGCCAAGATGGGGGGCCCCCGGAGCAAGAGACCCAGTACTTC

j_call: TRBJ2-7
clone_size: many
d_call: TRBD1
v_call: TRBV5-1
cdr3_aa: CASSLVIGTGGKEEQYF
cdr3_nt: TGCGCCAGCAGCTTGGTAATAGGGACAGGCGGAAAGGAGGAGCAGTACTTC

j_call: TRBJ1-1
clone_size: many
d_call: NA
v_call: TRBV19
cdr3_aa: CAVKPPNTEAFF
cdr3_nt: TGTGCCGTGAAGCCGCCGAACACTGAAGCTTTCTTT

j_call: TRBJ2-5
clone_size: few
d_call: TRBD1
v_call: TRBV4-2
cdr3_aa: CASSQGGTEQETQYF
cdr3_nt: TGTGCCAGCAGCCAAGGGGGGACAGAGCAAGAGACCCAGTACTTC

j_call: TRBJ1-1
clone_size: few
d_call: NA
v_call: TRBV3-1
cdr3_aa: CASSHLGGRSTEAFF
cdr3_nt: TGTGCCAGCAGCCATCTCGGGGGTCGCAGCACTGAAGCTTTCTTT

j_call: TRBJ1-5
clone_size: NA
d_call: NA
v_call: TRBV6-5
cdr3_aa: CASSYFVQGPQHF
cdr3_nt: TGTGCCAGCAGTTACTTTGTCCAGGGGCCCCAGCATTTT

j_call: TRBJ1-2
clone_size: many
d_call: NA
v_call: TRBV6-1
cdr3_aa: CASSESTGPSVRYTF
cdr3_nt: TGTGCCAGCAGTGAATCGACAGGACCTTCGGTAAGGTACACCTTC

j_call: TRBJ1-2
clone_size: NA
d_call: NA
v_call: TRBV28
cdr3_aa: CASSLAYRYTF
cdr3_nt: TGTGCCAGCAGTTTAGCATACCGCTACACCTTC

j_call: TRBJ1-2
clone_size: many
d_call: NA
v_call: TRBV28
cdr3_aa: CASSFGGDGYTF
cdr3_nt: TGTGCCAGCAGTTTCGGGGGAGATGGCTACACCTTC

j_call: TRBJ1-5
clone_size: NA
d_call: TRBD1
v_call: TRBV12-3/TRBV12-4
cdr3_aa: CASSFKTGRPAVEKSNQPQHF
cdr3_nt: TGTGCCAGCAGTTTTAAGACAGGGAGGCCTGCTGTAGAGAAGAGCAATCAGCCCCAGCATTTT

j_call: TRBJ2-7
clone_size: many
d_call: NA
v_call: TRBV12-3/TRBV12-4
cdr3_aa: CASRLRLEQYF
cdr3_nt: TGTGCCAGCAGGCTACGATTGGAGCAGTACTTC

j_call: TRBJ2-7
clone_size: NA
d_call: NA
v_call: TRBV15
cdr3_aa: CATSTATGTYEQYF
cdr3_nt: TGTGCCACCAGCACAGCGACTGGGACCTACGAGCAGTACTTC

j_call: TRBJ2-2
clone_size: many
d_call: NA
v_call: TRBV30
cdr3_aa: CAWTSGRFTGELFF
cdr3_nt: TGTGCCTGGACGAGCGGCAGGTTCACCGGGGAGCTGTTTTTT

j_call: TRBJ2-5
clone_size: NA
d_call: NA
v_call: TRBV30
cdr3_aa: CAWRKPGAQETQYF
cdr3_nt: TGTGCCTGGAGGAAACCGGGAGCGCAAGAGACCCAGTACTTC

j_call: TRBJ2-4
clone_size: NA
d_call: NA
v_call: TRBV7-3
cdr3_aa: CASSPQRGILAKNIQYF
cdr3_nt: TGTGCCAGCAGCCCCCAGCGCGGGATTTTAGCCAAAAACATTCAGTACTTC

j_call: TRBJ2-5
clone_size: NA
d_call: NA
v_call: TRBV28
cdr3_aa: CASVDSNQETQYF
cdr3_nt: TGTGCCAGCGTGGACAGTAACCAAGAGACCCAGTACTTC

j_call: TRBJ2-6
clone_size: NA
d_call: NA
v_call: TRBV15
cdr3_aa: CATSRDPGTGANVLTF
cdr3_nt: TGTGCCACCAGCAGAGATCCCGGGACTGGGGCCAACGTCCTGACTTTC

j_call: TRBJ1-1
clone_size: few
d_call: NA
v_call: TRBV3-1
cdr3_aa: CASSHSGTEAFF
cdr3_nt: TGTGCCAGCAGCCACTCAGGCACTGAAGCTTTCTTT

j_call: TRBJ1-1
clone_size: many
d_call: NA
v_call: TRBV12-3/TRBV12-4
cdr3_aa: CASSSEWAGNTEAFF
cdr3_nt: TGTGCCAGCAGTTCAGAGTGGGCGGGGAACACTGAAGCTTTCTTT

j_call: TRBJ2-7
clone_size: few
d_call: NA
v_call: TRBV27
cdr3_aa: CASSSPTRTGIEQYF
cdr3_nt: TGTGCCAGCAGCTCCCCGACTCGCACCGGTATTGAGCAGTACTTC